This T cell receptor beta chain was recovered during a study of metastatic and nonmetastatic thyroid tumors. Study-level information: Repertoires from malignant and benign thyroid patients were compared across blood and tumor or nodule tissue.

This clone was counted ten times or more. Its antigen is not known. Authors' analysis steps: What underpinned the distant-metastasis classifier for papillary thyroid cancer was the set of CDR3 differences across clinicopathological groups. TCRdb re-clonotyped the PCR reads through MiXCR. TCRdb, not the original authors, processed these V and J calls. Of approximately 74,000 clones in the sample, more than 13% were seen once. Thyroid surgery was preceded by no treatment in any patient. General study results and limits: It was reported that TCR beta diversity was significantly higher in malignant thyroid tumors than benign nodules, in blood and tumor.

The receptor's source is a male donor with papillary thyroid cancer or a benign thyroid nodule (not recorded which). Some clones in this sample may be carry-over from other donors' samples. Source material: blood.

The CDR3 loop reads CASSPWKETQYF. CDR3 nucleotide sequence: TGTGCCAGCAGCCCCTGGAAGGAGACCCAGTACTTC. This chain uses TRBV7-2 with TRBJ2-5, with unresolved D. Deletions cut 5 bases from V and 5 bases from J, with 9 bases between. Germline V gene sequence: CDR1 SGHTA, CDR2 FQGNSA. The CDR3 has 12 amino acids.